The clone carrying this TCR beta chain has just one count. The record originates from a study of early stage breast cancer tumors. Study-wide background: The ER+/PR+/HER2- tumors included roughly 8 ductal and a handful of lobular carcinomas.

Assay: immunoSEQ multiplex PCR; the TCRdb copy retains only in-frame clones and omits some. Of some 75,000 clones listed, approximately 79% are singletons. This CDR3 has 15 amino acids. V lost 2 bases to trimming and J lost 7 bases; unmatched junction nucleotides: 6. The V gene's germline CDR1 is KGHSH and CDR2 LQKENI. Sequenced input: blood. The V and J genes are TRBV18 and TRBJ1-4; 8 nucleotides match TRBD1. The sequence was obtained from a person aged 55 to 75 with breast cancer. The CDR3 DNA sequence: TGTGCCAGCTCACCAGTACAGGGGGGCAGTGAAAAACTGTTTTTT. It translates to CASSPVQGGSEKLFF.